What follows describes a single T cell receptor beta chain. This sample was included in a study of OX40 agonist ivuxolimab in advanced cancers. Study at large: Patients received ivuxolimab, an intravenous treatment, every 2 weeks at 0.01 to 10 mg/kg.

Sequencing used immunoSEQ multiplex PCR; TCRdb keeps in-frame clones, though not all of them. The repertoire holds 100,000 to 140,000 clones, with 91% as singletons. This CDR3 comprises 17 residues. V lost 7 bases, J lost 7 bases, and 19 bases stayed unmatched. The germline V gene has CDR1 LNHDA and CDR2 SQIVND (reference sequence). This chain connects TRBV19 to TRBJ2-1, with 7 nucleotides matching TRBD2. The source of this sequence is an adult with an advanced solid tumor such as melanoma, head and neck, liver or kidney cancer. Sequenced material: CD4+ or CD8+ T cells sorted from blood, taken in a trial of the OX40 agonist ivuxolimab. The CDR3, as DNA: TGTGCCAGTAATACCCCAAAAACGGCTAGCGGCTATAATGAGCAGTTCTTC. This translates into CASNTPKTASGYNEQFF.